The clone carrying this T cell receptor beta chain has only a few counts. Its antigen is currently unknown. V was cut by 4 bases and J by 5 bases, with 20 bases left in between. Germline CDR1 is KGHSH and CDR2 is LQKENI. The CDR3 has 16 residues. Produced via immunoSEQ multiplex PCR; TCRdb's table is partial and in-frame only. Found here are tens of thousands of clones, about nine tenths of them singletons; the top ten hold 4.5% to 5.5%. The data were obtained in a study of T cell responses to AZD1222 COVID-19 vaccine. Study results and caveats: Spike-specific TCR breadth and depth were elevated following two AZD1222 doses. Baseline serology detected seropositivity in only six AZD1222 recipients. Sampling that yielded the repertoires occurred only after the peak T cell response.

Here the sequenced sample was peripheral blood, taken on day 0 of MenACWY control vaccination. The sequence was obtained from an adult in good health. The rearrangement joins TRBV18 to TRBJ2-5; D possibly corresponds to TRBD1 (6 bases). The CDR3 DNA follows: TGTGCCAGCTCACTCGACCTCTTGGGGGCCGGGGAGACCCAGTACTTC. Translating it yields CASSLDLLGAGETQYF.